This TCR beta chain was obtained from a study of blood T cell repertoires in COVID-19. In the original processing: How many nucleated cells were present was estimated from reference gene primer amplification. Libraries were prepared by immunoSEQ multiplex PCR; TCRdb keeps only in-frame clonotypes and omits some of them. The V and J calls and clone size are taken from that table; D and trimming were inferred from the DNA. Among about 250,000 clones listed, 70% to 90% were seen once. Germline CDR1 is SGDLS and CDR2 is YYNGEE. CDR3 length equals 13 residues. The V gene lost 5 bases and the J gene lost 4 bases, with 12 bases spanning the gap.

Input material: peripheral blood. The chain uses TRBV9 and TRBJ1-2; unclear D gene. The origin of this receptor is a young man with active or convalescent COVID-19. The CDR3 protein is CASSLPTGYGYTF. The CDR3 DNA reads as TGTGCCAGCAGTTTACCGACGGGCTATGGCTACACCTTC.